These 7 T cell receptor beta chains share one sample of origin, sequenced in a study of blood T cell repertoires in COVID-19. Libraries were prepared by immunoSEQ multiplex PCR; TCRdb keeps only in-frame clonotypes and omits some of them. The table includes some 300,000 clones, 70% to 90% detected once. The sequenced sample was peripheral blood. All receptors come from a woman in her seventies with COVID-19, enrolled during active disease.

The V and J genes are TRBV12-2 and TRBJ2-1; the D segment call TRBD2 is taken from the table without a DNA check. TRBV12-2 constitutes a pseudogene. This CDR3 spans 15 amino acids. Written as DNA, the CDR3 is TGTGCAAGTCGCTTAGGTACGGGTACGTACAATGAGCAGTTCTTC. Encoded protein: CASRLGTGTYNEQFF.

The chain carries TRBV3-1 (or the pseudogene TRBV3-2) and TRBJ2-3; 9 bases map to TRBD2. Germline trimming cut 6 bases from V and 6 bases from J; bases unmatched to any gene: 7. CDR3 size: 14 residues. Germline V gives CDR1 LGHDT, CDR2 YNNKEL (reference sequence). The CDR3 region has the DNA TGTGCCAGCAGTTCAGCGGGGGGCCACGATACGCAGTATTTT. Translated: CASSSAGGHDTQYF.

This clone came up once. The V call is TRBV12-5, the J call TRBJ2-2; 8 bases fit TRBD2. CDR3 length: 15 residues. Germline V CDR1 and CDR2: LGHNT, FRNRAP. Germline trimming cut 6 bases from V and 7 bases from J; bases unmatched to any gene: 10. The CDR3, as DNA: TGTGCTAGTGGCCAGGGACTAGACCAAATCGGGGAGCTGTTTTTT. This sequence encodes CASGQGLDQIGELFF.

V usage is TRBV6-2 or TRBV6-3 and J usage is TRBJ1-1; no clear D gene. The germline V gene encodes CDR1 MNHEY and CDR2 SVGEGT. V gave up 4 bases and J gave up 1 base, with 7 bases separating them. The CDR3 is 13 amino acids. The CDR3 DNA follows: TGTGCCAGCAGTTCTGCGGAGAACACTGAAGCTTTCTTT. This codes for CASSSAENTEAFF.

The chain has TRBV6-5 and TRBJ1-3, with D unresolved. CDR1 is MNHEY, CDR2 SVGAGI, per germline. This CDR3 contains 15 residues. Deletions cut 0 bases from V and 3 bases from J, with 9 bases between. CDR3 in DNA: TGTGCCAGCAGTTACTCGCGGAACCTTGGAAACACCATATATTTT. This gives the protein CASSYSRNLGNTIYF.

This chain joins TRBV27 and TRBJ2-2, with D unclear. Per germline, CDR1 MNHEY and CDR2 SMNVEV (reference sequence). The CDR3 totals 13 residues. V was pared by 5 bases and J by 2 bases, with 6 bases between. Here the CDR3 DNA reads TGTGCCAGCAGTCTTTTAAACACCGGGGAGCTGTTTTTT. It is translated as CASSLLNTGELFF.

This chain connects TRBV7-8 to TRBJ2-7; 9 nucleotides match TRBD1. V lost 1 base to trimming and J lost 2 bases; unmatched junction nucleotides: 9. The CDR3 is 17 amino acids. CDR1 and CDR2 (germline): SGHVS, FQNEAQ. CDR3: CASSLVEGDRAPYEQYF. In DNA, the CDR3 is TGTGCCAGCAGCTTAGTAGAGGGGGACAGGGCCCCCTACGAGCAGTACTTC.